This T cell receptor (beta chain) was documented in a study of regulatory T cells in long-lasting Graves disease. Study results and caveats: Sample size was small, which may have lowered accuracy.

To make TCR beta libraries, researchers used iRepertoire HTBI primers and Arm-PCR of CDR3 regions. Each CDR3 protein is one row after TCRdb ran MiXCR on the multiplex PCR reads. The sample holds 600,000 to 800,000 distinct CDR3 sequences, around 30% seen once. Turning to this clonotype: The target antigen is unknown.

Stated time point: persistent/refractory GD, antithyroid drugs over 5 years with positive TRAb. Researchers made the TCR library from RNA that was extracted from PBMCs. This CDR3 contains 14 residues. V gave up 2 bases and J gave up 0 bases, with 8 bases separating them. Germline CDR1 is SGDLS and CDR2 is YYNGEE. V usage is TRBV9 and J usage is TRBJ1-2; D is perhaps TRBD1 (5 bases). Sequencing used peripheral blood mononuclear cells (PBMCs), obtained when the disease was refractory, from a patient treated with antithyroid drugs. The receptor was derived from a female donor with Graves disease. The CDR3 protein is CASSVDSTNYGYTF. CDR3 sequence (DNA): TGTGCCAGCAGCGTCGACAGTACTAACTATGGCTACACCTTC.